The entry below gives a single T cell receptor (beta chain) sequence along with its context. Its antigen remains unidentified. Antigen-specific CD4+ T cells were expanded with viral peptide pools in the ViraFEST assay before sequencing. Having been cultured for less than 12 days, the cells underwent CD4+ T cell isolation. As their vaccination, participants received two doses of either BNT162b2 or mRNA-1273. This specimen comes from a study of vaccination effects on CD4 cells after COVID-19. Whole-study results and caveats: Only a few convalescent patients and no early post-infection timepoints featured in the study.

The CDR3 is 14 amino acids. CDR1 is MNHEY, CDR2 SMNVEV, per germline (reference sequence). Losses at the gene ends were 4 bases for V and 4 bases for J; bases not matched to a gene: 7. The protocol was immunoSEQ multiplex PCR, while the TCRdb copy is restricted to in-frame clones and leaves out a portion. The table records around 30,000 clones, roughly 71% of them present only once. The gene calls are TRBV27 and TRBJ2-7, with 7 bases identical to TRBD1. Material: CD4+ T cells from PBMCs cultured with HCoV-OC43 spike peptides, obtained after COVID-19 vaccination. Subset described: HCoV-OC43 spike overlapping peptide pool stimulation. The clonotype was recovered from a human donor who received a COVID-19 vaccine. This chain's CDR3 is CASSSLTGTYEQYF. The DNA of the CDR3 is TGTGCCAGCAGTTCGTTGACAGGGACGTACGAGCAGTACTTC.